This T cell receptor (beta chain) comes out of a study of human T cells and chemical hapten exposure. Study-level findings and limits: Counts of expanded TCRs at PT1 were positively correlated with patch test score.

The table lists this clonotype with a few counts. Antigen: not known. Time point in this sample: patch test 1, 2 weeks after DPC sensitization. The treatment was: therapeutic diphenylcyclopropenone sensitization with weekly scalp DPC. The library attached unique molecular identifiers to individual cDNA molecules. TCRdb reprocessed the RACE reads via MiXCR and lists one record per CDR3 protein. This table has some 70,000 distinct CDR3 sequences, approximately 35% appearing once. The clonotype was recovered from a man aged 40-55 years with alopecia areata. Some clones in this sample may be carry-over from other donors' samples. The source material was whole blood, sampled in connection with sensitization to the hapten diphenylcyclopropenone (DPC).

The CDR3 loop is CASSFGTGVQETQYF. The CDR3 DNA follows: TGTGCCAGCAGTTTCGGGACAGGGGTGCAAGAGACCCAGTACTTC. This chain links TRBV12-3 or TRBV12-4 with TRBJ2-5, with 10 bases that match TRBD1. CDR3 length: 15 amino acids. V was pared by 3 bases and J by 2 bases, with 3 bases of the junction left unmatched.